The 31 T cell receptor beta chains below come from one sample, sequenced in a study of T cell clones after liver transplantation. Some clones are missing from TCRdb's copy, which holds only in-frame ones; the method was immunoSEQ multiplex PCR. The data contain 65,000 to 80,000 clones, 75% to 90% of them seen just once; the ten biggest clones take up about 0.6%. The sequencing used CD4+ T cells from blood, collected before liver transplant. These receptors came from a human donor who received a liver transplant.

This sequence joins TRBV5-4 and TRBJ2-7; D might be TRBD2 (7 bases). The CDR3 has 13 residues. The V and J ends lost 4 bases and 6 bases respectively, with 14 bases between them. Germline V gene sequence: CDR1 SGHNT, CDR2 YYREEE (reference sequence). The CDR3 region has the DNA TGTGCCAGCAGCCTCCGGGGAGGGGGCGAGCAGTACTTC. The encoded protein is CASSLRGGGEQYF.

V gene TRBV19 combines with J gene TRBJ2-5; TRBD1 might be the D (6 bases). CDR1 is LNHDA and CDR2 is SQIVND in the germline V gene (reference sequence). CDR3 length: 14 residues. Trimming took off 5 bases at V and 7 bases at J, with 17 bases between the two ends. The CDR3 region has the DNA TGTGCCAGTAGTCCCCGGGACATGGAATTGACCCAGTACTTC. Its translation: CASSPRDMELTQYF.

This chain uses TRBV20-1 with TRBJ2-5; D is uncertain. V was cut by 1 base and J by 5 bases, with 5 bases left in between. CDR3 length: 11 residues. In germline, CDR1 is DFQATT, CDR2 SNEGSKA (reference sequence). CDR3 nucleotide sequence: TGCAGTGCTAGAGGCCAGGAGACCCAGTACTTC. It codes for CSARGQETQYF.

This chain joins TRBV4-1 and TRBJ2-2; TRBD2 agrees at 10 bases. The J segment lost 4 bases and the V segment lost 4 bases, leaving 12 bases of the junction unmatched. Germline V gives CDR1 MGHRA, CDR2 YSYEKL. CDR3 size: 18 residues. The CDR3 sequence is CASSPLPLAGRGTGELFF. The CDR3 DNA follows: TGCGCCAGCAGCCCTCTTCCACTAGCGGGGAGGGGCACCGGGGAGCTGTTTTTT.

The V call is TRBV15, the J call TRBJ1-1; unclear D gene. The ends were cut back, 5 bases at V and 5 bases at J, with 18 bases in the middle. This CDR3 is 15 amino acids long. Germline assignment: CDR1 LNHNV and CDR2 YYDKDF (reference sequence). This chain's CDR3 is CATSSPSGGRTEAFF. In DNA form, the CDR3 reads TGTGCCACCAGCTCCCCCAGTGGCGGACGGACTGAAGCTTTCTTT.

In this sample, this clone turned up once. The genes are TRBV5-5 and TRBJ1-2, with 7 bases that match TRBD1. Trimming cost V 2 bases and J 4 bases; bases outside gene matches: 23. This CDR3 has 20 residues. The germline CDR1 and CDR2 sequences are SGHKS and YYEKEE (reference sequence). CDR3 loop: CASSLSRFVKGAASRYGYTF. The CDR3, as DNA: TGTGCCAGCAGCTTATCCCGTTTTGTCAAGGGGGCCGCCTCGCGCTATGGCTACACCTTC.

Remarks on this clone: The sample holds other DNA sequences that translate to the same CDR3. The chain recombines TRBV29-1 with TRBJ1-1, with 11 bases matching TRBD1. The CDR3 is 16 residues long. V lost 5 bases to trimming and J lost 4 bases; unmatched junction nucleotides: 12. CDR1 and CDR2 (germline): SQVTM, ANQGSEA. Written as DNA, the CDR3 is TGCAGCGTTTCGGGACAGGGGGGGGCCTCGGGCACTGAAGCTTTCTTT. Its translation is CSVSGQGGASGTEAFF.

This sequence joins TRBV19 and TRBJ1-2; 9 bases agree with TRBD1. Per the germline V gene, CDR1 is LNHDA and CDR2 is SQIVND (reference sequence). The CDR3 loop spans 16 amino acids. Trimming removed 5 bases from V and 1 base from J; junction bases left unmatched: 8. The CDR3 here is CASSFGWDRVNYGYTF. CDR3 nucleotide sequence: TGTGCCAGTAGTTTCGGTTGGGACAGGGTTAACTATGGCTACACCTTC.

The chain joins TRBV5-6 to TRBJ1-2; weak D call: TRBD1 (5 bases). The CDR3 has 19 residues. V lost 0 bases, J lost 3 bases, and 24 bases lay in between. From germline, CDR1 is SGHDT and CDR2 YYEEEE. The CDR3 DNA follows: TGTGCCAGCAGCTTGGCCGAGACAGCTCCTGTTCGGATGGACTATGGCTACACCTTC. It codes for CASSLAETAPVRMDYGYTF.

The V call is TRBV28, the J call TRBJ2-2; D remains ambiguous. The CDR3 loop spans 12 amino acids. Trimming removed 7 bases at V and 6 bases at J, with 9 bases between. The germline gives CDR1 MDHEN, CDR2 SYDVKM. The CDR3 sequence is CASTRLPGELFF. CDR3 nucleotides: TGTGCCAGCACCCGTCTTCCCGGGGAGCTGTTTTTT.

The chain couples TRBV5-4 to TRBJ2-1; D is perhaps TRBD2 (6 bases). The CDR3 consists of 14 residues. V was shortened by 4 bases and J by 0 bases, with 8 bases between the two germline ends. Germline-derived CDR1 and CDR2 are SGHNT and YYREEE (reference sequence). CDR3 coding DNA: TGTGCCAGCAGCCGGGACTCCTCCTACAATGAGCAGTTCTTC. This sequence encodes CASSRDSSYNEQFF.

The rearrangement uses TRBV19 and TRBJ2-2; 10 bases match TRBD1. The ends lost 5 bases at V and 3 bases at J; junction bases unmatched: 9. Germline values: CDR1 LNHDA, CDR2 SQIVND (reference sequence). This CDR3 is 17 amino acids long. CDR3 nucleotide sequence: TGTGCCAGTAGTCCCAGACAGGGGGCGCGGTACACCGGGGAGCTGTTTTTT. Its protein product is CASSPRQGARYTGELFF.

This chain's CDR3 is CASRGLDSNQPQHF. The DNA of the CDR3 is TGTGCCAGCAGAGGACTGGATAGCAATCAGCCCCAGCATTTT. The chain recombines TRBV6-5 with TRBJ1-5; D is unclear. Trimming cost V 6 bases and J 0 bases, with 9 bases left between them. The germline V gene encodes CDR1 MNHEY and CDR2 SVGAGI. The CDR3 sequence is 14 residues long.

This chain connects TRBV6-5 to TRBJ2-7; unclear D gene. Germline V gene lookup returns CDR1 MNHEY and CDR2 SVGAGI. The CDR3 is made up of 14 amino acids. Trimming shortened V by 2 bases and J by 2 bases, and 10 bases separated the two germline ends. The CDR3 loop is CASSYAGSAYEQYF. CDR3 DNA: TGTGCCAGCAGTTACGCAGGCAGCGCCTACGAGCAGTACTTC.

J is TRBJ2-1 and V is TRBV28; D possibly matches TRBD1 or TRBD2 (6 bases each). Germline V CDR1 and CDR2: MDHEN, SYDVKM. The length of the CDR3 is 14 residues. V gave up 5 bases and J gave up 3 bases, with 11 bases separating them. CDR3 loop: CASSRGAFYNEQFF. CDR3 nucleotides: TGTGCCAGCAGTAGGGGGGCTTTCTACAATGAGCAGTTCTTC.

In this sample, this clone turned up a few times. The rearrangement uses TRBV10-1 and TRBJ2-1; D ambiguous. Germline CDR1 and CDR2: WNHNN and SYGVQD (reference sequence). V lost 0 bases to trimming and J lost 9 bases, with 9 bases between them. This CDR3 contains 13 residues. The CDR3 region has the DNA TGCGCCAGCAGTGAGTCGTGGTCGGGTGAGCAGTTCTTC. Protein: CASSESWSGEQFF.

The genes are TRBV4-1 and TRBJ2-2, with 8 bases matching TRBD2. The CDR3 is 15 residues long. Germline trimming cut 3 bases from V and 7 bases from J; bases unmatched to any gene: 7. Germline CDR1 is MGHRA and CDR2 is YSYEKL. The CDR3 here is CASSHREGGDGELFF. The CDR3 DNA reads as TGCGCCAGCAGCCACCGGGAGGGGGGGGACGGGGAGCTGTTTTTT.

CDR3 sequence reads: CASSLHGELFF. In DNA, the CDR3 is TGTGCCAGCAGCTTGCACGGGGAGCTGTTTTTT. This sequence joins TRBV5-6 and TRBJ2-2; D call uncertain. The CDR3 has 11 residues. CDR1 SGHDT and CDR2 YYEEEE come from the germline V gene. Trimming removed 1 base from V and 7 bases from J, with 2 bases in between.

The chain employs TRBV9 and TRBJ1-1, with 8 bases that match TRBD1. CDR3 length: 15 residues. The germline V gene has CDR1 SGDLS and CDR2 YYNGEE. V dropped 3 bases and J dropped 3; count of bases not matched to a gene: 7. This CDR3 reads CASSAHTGGHTEAFF. CDR3 nucleotides: TGTGCCAGCAGCGCTCACACAGGGGGGCACACTGAAGCTTTCTTT.

The CDR3 coding sequence is TGTGCCAGCAGTATGGGCCGGAACACTGAAGCTTTCTTT. Protein product: CASSMGRNTEAFF. This chain connects TRBV5-4 to TRBJ1-1; D uncertain. CDR3 length: 13 residues. The V and J ends lost 5 bases and 1 base respectively, with 9 bases between them. Germline CDR1 SGHNT, CDR2 YYREEE (reference sequence).

The CDR3 nucleotides read TGTGCCAGCAGCTCGTCGGACAGCCGAACTTCCTACGAGCAGTACTTC. Encoded protein: CASSSSDSRTSYEQYF. The chain carries TRBV5-4 and TRBJ2-7, with D possibly being TRBD1 (6 bases). The CDR3 runs to 16 residues. Germline V gives CDR1 SGHNT, CDR2 YYREEE (reference sequence). V lost 3 bases to trimming and J lost 1 base, with 17 bases between them.

The gene calls are TRBV30 and TRBJ1-5, with a possible D match to TRBD1 (6 bases). This CDR3 has 14 amino acids. V was shortened by 4 bases and J by 1 base, with 11 bases between the two germline ends. Germline CDR1 reads GTSNPN; CDR2 reads SVGIG (reference sequence). CDR3 coding DNA: TGTGCCTGGAATGGACAGCTAAGCAATCAGCCCCAGCATTTT. It encodes CAWNGQLSNQPQHF. Based on the CDR3 plus reference TRBV30 and TRBJ1-5, the full variable domain is SQTIHQWPATLVQPVGSPLSLECTVEGTSNPNLYWYRQAAGRGLQLLFYSVGIGQISSEVPQNLSASRPQDRQFILSSKKLLLSDSGFYLCAWNGQLSNQPQHFGDGTRLSIL.

V usage is TRBV14 and J usage is TRBJ2-2; D unclear. The CDR3 has 15 residues. Trimming pared 3 bases from V and 4 bases from J, leaving 12 bases between. Germline CDR1 and CDR2: SGHDN and FVKESK. DNA of the CDR3: TGTGCCAGCAGCCAGGGGTGGCCTTTCACCGGGGAGCTGTTTTTT. Amino acid sequence: CASSQGWPFTGELFF. The whole variable domain, remainder taken from reference TRBV14 and TRBJ2-2, is EAGVTQFPSHSVIEKGQTVTLRCDPISGHDNLYWYRRVMGKEIKFLLHFVKESKQDESGMPNNRFLAERTGGTYSTLKVQPAELEDSGVYFCASSQGWPFTGELFFGEGSRLTVL.

The genes are TRBV28 and TRBJ2-7, with 10 nucleotides matching TRBD1. CDR1 and CDR2 (germline): MDHEN, SYDVKM. The CDR3 length is 14 residues. The J segment lost 5 bases and the V segment lost 6 bases, leaving 7 bases of the junction unmatched. The CDR3 loop is CASRSGTGVHEQYF. DNA for the CDR3: TGTGCCAGCAGATCCGGGACAGGGGTCCACGAGCAGTACTTC.

V usage is TRBV18 and J usage is TRBJ1-1; D remains unclear. With 3 bases removed from V and 0 bases from J, the gap between germline ends came to 14 bases. The CDR3 contains 16 residues. Germline V lookup: CDR1 KGHSH, CDR2 LQKENI. CDR3 residues: CASSPSEAIMNTEAFF. DNA for the CDR3: TGTGCCAGCTCACCCTCGGAGGCGATCATGAACACTGAAGCTTTCTTT.

The rearrangement uses TRBV5-1 and TRBJ2-5; 11 bases are a match to TRBD2. The ends lost 3 bases at V and 2 bases at J; junction bases unmatched: 6. This CDR3 is 16 amino acids long. Per the germline V gene, CDR1 is SGHRS and CDR2 is YFSETQ. Written as DNA, the CDR3 is TGCGCCAGCAGCTGGGGGACTAGCGGAGGTCAAGAGACCCAGTACTTC. As protein: CASSWGTSGGQETQYF.

The V call is TRBV6-5, the J call TRBJ2-1, with D perhaps TRBD1 (6 bases). CDR1 is MNHEY, CDR2 SVGAGI, per germline. The length of the CDR3 is 14 residues. V lost 2 bases and J lost 6, with 11 bases in between. CDR3 loop: CASSYRGQINEQFF. The CDR3 DNA follows: TGTGCCAGCAGTTACCGGGGACAAATCAATGAGCAGTTCTTC.

The chain recombines TRBV27 with TRBJ2-1; 7 bases match TRBD1. Unmatched junction bases numbered 7, after V lost 5 bases and J lost 3 bases. Germline V gives CDR1 MNHEY, CDR2 SMNVEV (reference sequence). This CDR3 is built from 15 residues. The chain's CDR3 is CASSSPGQHYNEQFF. In DNA form, the CDR3 reads TGTGCCAGCAGTAGTCCGGGACAGCACTACAATGAGCAGTTCTTC.

The chain is built from TRBV5-1 and TRBJ1-1; D not certain. CDR3 length: 14 amino acids. The germline V gene has CDR1 SGHRS and CDR2 YFSETQ. Trimming took 4 bases from V and 0 from J, leaving 10 bases between them. CDR3 residues: CASSPTPLNTEAFF. CDR3 sequence (DNA): TGCGCCAGCAGCCCTACACCGTTGAACACTGAAGCTTTCTTT. Full variable domain (rest looked up from reference TRBV5-1 and TRBJ1-1): KAGVTQTPRYLIKTRGQQVTLSCSPISGHRSVSWYQQTPGQGLQFLFEYFSETQRNKGNFPGRFSGRQFSNSRSEMNVSTLELGDSALYLCASSPTPLNTEAFFGQGTRLTVV.

The rearrangement uses TRBV6-1 and TRBJ1-1, with TRBD1 matching 8 bases. There are 14 residues in the CDR3. V shed 6 bases, J shed 5 bases, and the junction held 8 bases outside the gene matches. CDR1 and CDR2 (germline): MNHNS, SASEGT. CDR3 DNA: TGTGCCAGCAGCTTAGGTCAGGGGGCTACTGAAGCTTTCTTT. Translating it yields CASSLGQGATEAFF.

The CDR3 DNA follows: TGTGCCAGCAGCTTGGCGCTGACTAGCGCCATTTACTTC. Protein sequence: CASSLALTSAIYF. This chain links TRBV5-5 with TRBJ2-7, with TRBD2 matching 8 bases. The V and J ends lost 0 bases and 13 bases, in that order; junction bases with no gene match: 9. CDR1 is SGHKS, CDR2 YYEKEE, per germline (reference sequence). The CDR3 totals 13 residues.